This T cell receptor beta chain emerged from a study of early T cells in non-severe SARS-CoV-2 infection. This CDR3 region has 15 residues. Trimming stripped 5 bases from V and 1 base from J, with 14 bases between. The germline V gene has CDR1 SGHAT and CDR2 FQNNGV. At least ten counts were recorded for this clonotype. TCRdb re-called the 5' RACE reads through MiXCR, storing one row per CDR3 protein. The sample consists of 26,000 or so distinct CDR3 sequences, less than 7% of them appearing once. The V call is TRBV11-2, the J call TRBJ1-1; the D gene is possibly TRBD1 (6 bases). The sequence was collected from an adult who was a healthcare worker with PCR-confirmed SARS-CoV-2 infection or an uninfected control (not recorded which). The specimen was whole blood. The CDR3 DNA is TGTGCCAGCAGCGGGTCACAGGGTGCGAACACTGAAGCTTTCTTT. Translating gives CASSGSQGANTEAFF.